The present TCR beta chain was sequenced within a study of blood T cell repertoires in COVID-19. Study background: Sites in the United States, Italy and Spain provided acute and convalescent COVID-19 samples. PBMCs, B-cell-depleted T cells, or T cells provided the cDNA or gDNA that made up the material.

Original methodology: Estimation of nucleated cell counts relied on the amplification of reference gene primers. Generated by immunoSEQ multiplex PCR, the TCRdb table keeps only in-frame clones and is missing some. Clone size and the V and J calls come from that table; the DNA yielded D and trimming. The sample shows over 95,000 clones, approximately 85% of them seen only once. Germline loops: CDR1 LNHDA, CDR2 SQIVND (reference sequence). V shed 4 bases, J shed 7 bases, and the junction held 4 bases outside the gene matches. The CDR3 covers 14 residues. The sequencing sample was made of peripheral blood. The receptor's source is a man aged 35-49 years with acute or convalescent COVID-19. The chain joins TRBV19 to TRBJ1-6; 7 bases map to TRBD1. The CDR3 region is CASSTGQQNSPLHF. The CDR3 region has the DNA TGTGCCAGTAGTACGGGACAGCAAAATTCACCCCTCCACTTT.